These 28 T cell receptor beta chains originate from one sample sequenced in a study of blood T cells in healthy people across ages. Sample-barcoded 5' priming and a J-beta primer mix drove a second PCR of about 7 to 11 cycles. TCRdb processed the 5' RACE reads anew with MiXCR; each CDR3 protein has one entry. The sample contains approximately 830,000 distinct CDR3 sequences, less than 80% of which appear only once. The sample consisted of blood. The receptor source for this set is a man under 40 in good health.

This clonotype has ten or more counts. In DNA, the CDR3 is TGTGCCAGCAGCTTTGGGGGGCCATACGAGCAGTACTTC. This encodes CASSFGGPYEQYF. V gene TRBV12-3 or TRBV12-4 combines with J gene TRBJ2-7; D possibly matches TRBD1 or TRBD2 (6 bases each). The V end was cut by 6 bases, the J end by 4 bases, with 13 bases between. This CDR3 comprises 13 residues.

The CDR3 region is CASSTRQVDTQYF. The CDR3 DNA is TGTGCCAGCAGCACCCGACAGGTTGATACGCAGTATTTT. This chain uses TRBV7-2 with TRBJ2-3, with a tentative D call TRBD1 (6 bases). This CDR3 region has 13 residues. Germline values: CDR1 SGHTA, CDR2 FQGNSA. Trimming cost V 5 bases and J 6 bases, with 12 bases left between them.

V and J are TRBV5-1 and TRBJ2-1; 7 bases are a match to TRBD1. The length of the CDR3 is 16 residues. The germline V gene encodes CDR1 SGHRS and CDR2 YFSETQ. J gave up 3 bases and V 1 base, and 7 bases lay outside the gene matches. CDR3 DNA: TGCGCCAGCAGCTTGTCGGACAGGAGCATCTACAATGAGCAGTTCTTC. As protein: CASSLSDRSIYNEQFF.

The chain carries TRBV3-1 and TRBJ1-2; D may be TRBD1 (5 bases). CDR1 and CDR2 (germline): LGHDT, YNNKEL (reference sequence). CDR3 length: 15 amino acids. Trimming cost V 0 bases and J 3 bases, with 11 bases left between them. The CDR3 is CASSQEGWDDYGYTF. In DNA, the CDR3 is TGTGCCAGCAGCCAAGAAGGTTGGGACGACTATGGCTACACCTTC.

This clonotype was detected only once. This rearrangement joins TRBV7-9 to TRBJ1-1, with D perhaps matching TRBD1 (5 bases). Trimming left V 1 base short and J 7 bases short, with 7 bases between. Germline V lookup: CDR1 SEHNR, CDR2 FQNEAQ (reference sequence). The CDR3 consists of 12 residues. CDR3 DNA sequence: TGTGCCAGCAGCTTAGGGGACGGTGAAGCTTTCTTT. Amino acid sequence: CASSLGDGEAFF.

This clonotype was observed a handful of times. The chain recombines TRBV12-3 or TRBV12-4 with TRBJ2-1; 9 nucleotides agree with TRBD1. The V gene end was trimmed by 6 bases and the J gene end by 3 bases; junction bases not matched to a gene: 12. CDR3 length: 17 amino acids. As DNA, the CDR3 is TGTGCCAGCAGCATTAACAGGGGGCGTAGGGACTACAATGAGCAGTTCTTC. It is translated as CASSINRGRRDYNEQFF.

This chain uses TRBV4-3 with TRBJ1-2; maybe TRBD1 (5 bases). The CDR3 consists of 19 residues. V lost 0 bases and J 4 bases, leaving 24 bases between the germline ends. Germline loops: CDR1 LGHNA, CDR2 YSLEER. CDR3 bases: TGCGCCAGCAGCCAAGATTATGACAGTGGATATGTTTCTAGCTATGGCTACACCTTC. Encoded protein: CASSQDYDSGYVSSYGYTF.

This rearrangement joins TRBV29-1 to TRBJ2-4, with D possibly being TRBD1 or TRBD2 (6 bases each). Germline V gene lookup returns CDR1 SQVTM and CDR2 ANQGSEA. The CDR3 has 11 amino acids. V was shortened by 7 bases and J by 6 bases, with 10 bases between the two germline ends. Here the CDR3 reads CSGPGANIQYF. CDR3 nucleotide sequence: TGCAGCGGTCCGGGGGCAAACATTCAGTACTTC.

This clonotype occurred a few times. J is TRBJ2-1 and V is TRBV29-1, with TRBD1 matching 8 bases. The V gene end was trimmed by 4 bases and the J gene end by 9 bases; junction bases not matched to a gene: 11. This CDR3 has 14 residues. Germline V gene sequence: CDR1 SQVTM, CDR2 ANQGSEA. DNA of the CDR3: TGCAGCGTTGCCCCCGGACAGGGTTTAAGTGAGCAGTTCTTC. Translation: CSVAPGQGLSEQFF.

V gene TRBV6-1 combines with J gene TRBJ2-5, with TRBD1 identical over 8 bases. The better agreement between TRBJ2-7 and the DNA end casts doubt on the J call. The germline CDR1 and CDR2 sequences are MNHNS and SASEGT. The CDR3 consists of 15 residues. The DNA for the CDR3 is TGTGCCAGCAGTGAAAGGGACAGGAACTATTACGAGCAGTACTTC. Residues: CASSERDRNYYEQYF.

The chain recombines TRBV6-2 or TRBV6-3 with TRBJ1-5; 11 positions agree with TRBD1. Per the germline V gene, CDR1 is MNHEY and CDR2 is SVGEGT. Trimming took 6 bases from V and 4 from J; bases not matched to a gene: 8. This CDR3 spans 16 amino acids. The CDR3 spells CASRADGTGGNQPQHF. In DNA, the CDR3 is TGTGCCAGCAGAGCGGACGGGACAGGGGGAAATCAGCCCCAGCATTTT.

The genes are TRBV6-5 and TRBJ2-1; 9 positions agree with TRBD2. The V and J ends lost 6 bases and 9 bases, in that order; junction bases with no gene match: 6. Per germline, CDR1 MNHEY and CDR2 SVGAGI. The CDR3 spans 13 residues. The CDR3 loop is CASRPPSGVEQFF. In DNA form, the CDR3 reads TGTGCCAGCAGACCCCCTAGCGGGGTTGAGCAGTTCTTC.

This sequence joins TRBV7-2 and TRBJ2-2; 11 positions agree with TRBD2. Trimming at V came to 3 bases and at J to 0 bases, leaving 0 bases not matched to a gene. The CDR3 sequence is 16 residues long. The germline V gene has CDR1 SGHTA and CDR2 FQGNSA. The CDR3 region is CASSLTSGANTGELFF. CDR3 DNA: TGTGCCAGCAGCTTGACTAGCGGGGCGAACACCGGGGAGCTGTTTTTT. Filled out from reference TRBV7-2 and TRBJ2-2, the complete variable domain reads GAGVSQSPSNKVTEKGKDVELRCDPISGHTALYWYRQSLGQGLEFLIYFQGNSAPDKSGLPSDRFSAERTGGSVSTLTIQRTQQEDSAVYLCASSLTSGANTGELFFGEGSRLTVL.

The CDR3 reads CASRLNRLSSYEQYF. The CDR3, as DNA: TGTGCCAGCAGACTGAACAGGTTGAGCTCCTACGAGCAGTACTTC. This chain joins TRBV7-8 and TRBJ2-7; possible D gene TRBD1, 5 bases. V was trimmed by 6 bases and J by 0 bases, leaving 15 bases between them. Germline assignment: CDR1 SGHVS and CDR2 FQNEAQ. This CDR3 region has 15 residues.

The DNA of the CDR3 is TGCAGTGCTGAGATGCGGGACGGATCCTACGAGCAGTACTTC. Residues: CSAEMRDGSYEQYF. The chain uses TRBV20-1 and TRBJ2-7; the D gene is possibly TRBD2 (6 bases). V gave up 5 bases and J gave up 1 base, with 15 bases separating them. Looked up from germline, CDR1 is DFQATT and CDR2 is SNEGSKA (reference sequence). The CDR3 runs 14 residues.

V gene TRBV24-1 combines with J gene TRBJ1-5; TRBD1 aligns across 7 bases. This CDR3 comprises 16 residues. The junction had 8 bases not matched to a gene; V was cut back by 3 bases and J by 4 bases. Germline CDR1 is KGHDR and CDR2 is SFDVKD. CDR3 nucleotide sequence: TGTGCCACCAGTGATACAGGGGCAGCTACTAATCAGCCCCAGCATTTT. The encoded protein is CATSDTGAATNQPQHF.

This clonotype was counted between two and nine times. The chain couples TRBV28 to TRBJ2-7; no reliable D call. Germline V gives CDR1 MDHEN, CDR2 SYDVKM. This CDR3 is 12 amino acids long. Trimming shortened V by 3 bases and J by 4 bases, and 7 bases separated the two germline ends. CDR3 DNA sequence: TGTGCCAGCAGTTTCAAGGCGTACGAGCAGTACTTC. Translated, it gives CASSFKAYEQYF.

This chain links TRBV2 with TRBJ2-1; 9 nucleotides line up with TRBD1. V was clipped by 6 bases and J by 3 bases; unmatched bases: 9. This CDR3 has 16 residues. Germline loops: CDR1 SNHLY, CDR2 FYNNEI. This chain's CDR3 is CASRTETGGIYNEQFF. Written as DNA, the CDR3 is TGTGCCAGCAGGACCGAGACAGGGGGTATCTACAATGAGCAGTTCTTC.

The chain combines TRBV7-2 with TRBJ2-5; D perhaps matches TRBD1 (6 bases). The CDR3 covers 15 residues. CDR1 and CDR2 from the germline V gene are SGHTA and FQGNSA. The ends were cut back, 4 bases at V and 11 bases at J, with 23 bases in the middle. CDR3 in DNA: TGTGCCAGCAGCTACGGGACAACCAAGGGCAATGAGCAGTACTTC. Its translation: CASSYGTTKGNEQYF.

This clonotype came up once. In DNA, the CDR3 is TGTGCCAGCAGCTTAGTTCGGACACAGAACACCGGGGAGCTGTTTTTT. This encodes CASSLVRTQNTGELFF. This rearrangement joins TRBV11-1 to TRBJ2-2, with a weak D call TRBD1 (5 bases). Germline V gene data show CDR1 as SGHAT and CDR2 as FQDESV (reference sequence). The CDR3 covers 16 residues. V was clipped by 1 base and J by 1 base, with 10 bases between them. The variable domain in full, with the rest retrieved from reference TRBV11-1 and TRBJ2-2, is EAEVAQSPRYKITEKSQAVAFWCDPISGHATLYWYRQILGQGPELLVQFQDESVVDDSQLPKDRFSAERLKGVDSTLKIQPAELGDSAMYLCASSLVRTQNTGELFFGEGSRLTVL.

This clonotype was found a few times. V is TRBV6-5 and J is TRBJ2-3; maybe TRBD2 (5 bases). The CDR3 consists of 12 residues. V lost 5 bases, J lost 6 bases, and 9 bases lay in between. Germline CDR1 MNHEY, CDR2 SVGAGI. The CDR3 DNA reads TGTGCCAGCAGTCCCCGGGATGATACGCAGTATTTT. Translating it yields CASSPRDDTQYF.

This clonotype was seen once. The DNA of the CDR3 is TGTGCCAGCAGTTGTGGATTCGGGGCAAGCGGGGACCAGTACTTC. It yields the protein CASSCGFGASGDQYF. J is TRBJ2-5 and V is TRBV28, with TRBD2 matching over 7 bases. This CDR3 is 15 amino acids long. Losses at the gene ends were 4 bases for V and 10 bases for J; bases not matched to a gene: 15. The germline V gene has CDR1 MDHEN and CDR2 SYDVKM.

The chain employs TRBV20-1 and TRBJ2-3, with TRBD1 identical over 9 bases. This CDR3 is 14 amino acids long. Germline CDR1 and CDR2: DFQATT and SNEGSKA (reference sequence). V shed 6 bases, J shed 2 bases, and the junction held 6 bases outside the gene matches. CDR3 bases: TGCAGTGCGAGGACAGGGGAATACACAGATACGCAGTATTTT. Its translation is CSARTGEYTDTQYF.

The chain uses TRBV7-2 and TRBJ1-4; D might be TRBD1 (5 bases). Trimming stripped 4 bases from V and 8 bases from J, with 17 bases between. CDR3 length: 15 amino acids. Per germline, CDR1 SGHTA and CDR2 FQGNSA. CDR3 in DNA: TGTGCCAGCAGCTCCATACAGGCGGGCGCCGAAAAACTGTTTTTT. Amino acids: CASSSIQAGAEKLFF.

In the case of this clonotype: The junction differs from germline at one of its ends, possibly a read error. The rearrangement links TRBV3-1 to TRBJ2-1; 9 bases agree with TRBD2. Germline values: CDR1 LGHDT, CDR2 YNNKEL (reference sequence). CDR3 length: 14 residues. The CDR3 coding sequence is TGTGCCAGCAACCAAGCGGGGGGCCACAATGAGCAGTTCTTC. Translating gives CASNQAGGHNEQFF.

The chain links TRBV6-5 to TRBJ1-2; D unclear. CDR1 is MNHEY and CDR2 is SVGAGI in the germline V gene. CDR3 size: 14 residues. Trimming stripped 2 bases from V and 1 base from J, with 8 bases between. The CDR3 sequence: CASSYDGINYGYTF. For the CDR3, the DNA is TGTGCCAGCAGTTACGACGGTATTAACTATGGCTACACCTTC.

This clonotype was observed a handful of times. The chain links TRBV7-2 to TRBJ2-7, with no clear D. The CDR3 is 16 amino acids. Trimming removed 1 base at V and 3 bases at J, with 16 bases between. Germline CDR1 and CDR2: SGHTA and FQGNSA. In DNA form, the CDR3 reads TGTGCCAGCAGCTTAGTAGTTGGGAACCCCAGCTACGAGCAGTACTTC. This sequence encodes CASSLVVGNPSYEQYF.

On this clonotype itself: Mismatch with germline at one junction end may stem from a read error. The V and J genes are TRBV4-2 and TRBJ2-7, with D tentatively TRBD1 (5 bases). In germline, CDR1 is LGHNA, CDR2 YNFKEQ. There are 15 residues in the CDR3. In nucleotides, the CDR3 is TGTGCCTGCAGCCAAGAGGCAGGGTTGTGGGACGAGCAGTACTTC. Residues: CACSQEAGLWDEQYF.